The 17 T cell receptor beta chains below were found in one sample sequenced in a study of tumour-infiltrating T cells in Burkitt lymphoma. Sequencing used immunoSEQ multiplex PCR; TCRdb keeps in-frame clones, though not all of them. The table includes thousands of clones, about 18% detected once. Material for sequencing was tumor tissue. These receptors originate from a human donor with diffuse large B-cell lymphoma.

This clone has just a few counts. V gene TRBV18 combines with J gene TRBJ2-1; the match to TRBD2 covers 11 bases. The CDR3 contains 16 residues. Germline lookup yields CDR1 KGHSH and CDR2 LQKENI. The junction had 2 bases not matched to a gene; V was cut back by 3 bases and J by 1 base. The CDR3 bases are TGTGCCAGCTCACCTACTAGCGGGGGTTCCTACAATGAGCAGTTCTTC. Translated, it gives CASSPTSGGSYNEQFF.

This clone was seen only a few times. The chain carries TRBV14 and TRBJ1-2; D remains ambiguous. The CDR3 contains 14 residues. Trimming took off 0 bases at V and 1 base at J, with 6 bases between the two ends. CDR1 and CDR2 (germline): SGHDN, FVKESK. In DNA, the CDR3 is TGTGCCAGCAGCCAAGATGCCGGTAACTATGGCTACACCTTC. Amino acid sequence: CASSQDAGNYGYTF. Filled out from reference TRBV14 and TRBJ1-2, the complete variable domain reads EAGVTQFPSHSVIEKGQTVTLRCDPISGHDNLYWYRRVMGKEIKFLLHFVKESKQDESGMPNNRFLAERTGGTYSTLKVQPAELEDSGVYFCASSQDAGNYGYTFGSGTRLTVV.

This clone was seen only a few times. This chain joins TRBV20-1 and TRBJ2-5; no reliable D call. Between the trimmed V and J ends, which lost 5 bases and 5 bases, there was a span of 9 bases. The CDR3 is made up of 11 amino acids. CDR1 DFQATT and CDR2 SNEGSKA come from the germline V gene (reference sequence). CDR3 protein: CSAWVGETQYF. CDR3 bases: TGCAGTGCTTGGGTGGGGGAGACCCAGTACTTC.

This clone was picked up a small number of times. V usage is TRBV6-5 and J usage is TRBJ2-7; TRBD1 matches 8 bases. Germline V lookup: CDR1 MNHEY, CDR2 SVGAGI. The CDR3 covers 14 residues. V was clipped by 2 bases and J by 4 bases; unmatched bases: 4. CDR3 coding DNA: TGTGCCAGCAGTTACGGACAGGGAGAGTACGAGCAGTACTTC. Translation: CASSYGQGEYEQYF.

The table lists this clone with a few counts. This chain uses TRBV4-1 with TRBJ1-4; D is uncertain. Per germline, CDR1 MGHRA and CDR2 YSYEKL. Trimming removed 1 base from V and 4 bases from J, with 22 bases in between. The CDR3 has 19 residues. Here the CDR3 reads CASSQAAYLGHRVNEKLFF. The CDR3 nucleotides read TGCGCCAGCAGCCAAGCCGCTTATCTCGGCCACCGTGTTAATGAAAAACTGTTTTTT.

V usage is TRBV7-9 and J usage is TRBJ2-5; D unresolved. In germline, CDR1 is SEHNR, CDR2 FQNEAQ (reference sequence). The CDR3 length is 13 residues. V lost 3 bases and J lost 1, with 6 bases in between. In DNA, the CDR3 is TGTGCCAGCAGCTTTTATGTCCAAGAGACCCAGTACTTC. Translating it yields CASSFYVQETQYF.

This clone was seen only once. The chain carries TRBV9 and TRBJ2-1; tentatively, D is TRBD2 (5 bases). V was trimmed by 0 bases and J by 0 bases, leaving 16 bases between them. This CDR3 region has 18 residues. The V gene's germline CDR1 is SGDLS and CDR2 YYNGEE. The CDR3 is CASSVGRSLAGSYNEQFF. CDR3 bases: TGTGCCAGCAGCGTAGGCCGCAGCCTAGCTGGCTCCTACAATGAGCAGTTCTTC.

This clone came up a few times. This chain uses TRBV10-2 with TRBJ2-2; 8 nucleotides match TRBD2. CDR1 WSHSY and CDR2 SAAADI come from the germline V gene. V trimming: 6 bases; J trimming: 5 bases; junction bases outside the gene matches: 5. The CDR3 loop spans 14 amino acids. The CDR3 sequence: CASRALAVTGELFF. The CDR3 coding sequence is TGCGCCAGCAGGGCACTAGCGGTGACCGGGGAGCTGTTTTTT.

The chain uses TRBV4-3 and TRBJ1-2; 11 bases match TRBD1. The CDR3 loop spans 15 amino acids. V gave up 3 bases and J gave up 4 bases; unmatched junction bases: 4. Germline CDR1 is LGHNA and CDR2 is YSLEER. This chain's CDR3 is CASSHGTGGAYGYTF. The CDR3 DNA follows: TGCGCCAGCAGCCACGGGACAGGGGGAGCCTATGGCTACACCTTC.

This rearrangement joins TRBV2 to TRBJ2-1; D unclear. The CDR3 totals 14 residues. Germline CDR1 is SNHLY and CDR2 is FYNNEI. V was clipped by 4 bases and J by 7 bases, with 14 bases between them. The CDR3 nucleotides read TGTGCCAGCAGTGGGCCGGGCGGACCGAATGAGCAGTTCTTC. Protein sequence: CASSGPGGPNEQFF.

The chain has TRBV29-1 and TRBJ2-4; TRBD2 might be the D (5 bases). The CDR3 consists of 13 residues. V was shortened by 2 bases and J by 7 bases, with 12 bases between the two germline ends. CDR1 is SQVTM, CDR2 ANQGSEA, per germline. CDR3 region: CSVERTGMNIQYF. The CDR3, as DNA: TGCAGCGTTGAAAGAACCGGGATGAACATTCAGTACTTC.

This sequence joins TRBV7-2 and TRBJ2-7; D is unclear. Looked up from germline, CDR1 is SGHTA and CDR2 is FQGNSA. CDR3 length equals 15 residues. Trimming took off 0 bases at V and 7 bases at J, with 16 bases between the two ends. CDR3 in amino acids: CASSLALLLPAEQYF. The CDR3 nucleotides read TGTGCCAGCAGCTTAGCGCTGTTACTCCCGGCGGAGCAGTACTTC.

The CDR3 spells CASSSHYEQFF. The CDR3 DNA follows: TGTGCCAGCAGCTCCCATTATGAGCAGTTCTTC. The rearrangement uses TRBV28 and TRBJ2-1; D is ambiguous. The CDR3 sequence is 11 residues long. In germline, CDR1 is MDHEN, CDR2 SYDVKM. V was clipped by 6 bases and J by 8 bases, with 8 bases between them.

This clone was counted between two and nine times. The chain joins TRBV12-5 to TRBJ1-1; TRBD1 matches at 8 bases. V was pared by 9 bases and J by 4 bases, with 7 bases of the junction left unmatched. Per germline, CDR1 LGHNT and CDR2 FRNRAP. There are 13 residues in the CDR3. Here the CDR3 DNA reads TGTGCTAGCGACCCAGACAGGGGCACTGAAGCTTTCTTT. This encodes CASDPDRGTEAFF.

This clone was detected only a few times. This chain joins TRBV28 and TRBJ2-6; D gene unclear. V lost 1 base, J lost 1 base, and 5 bases lay in between. CDR1 MDHEN and CDR2 SYDVKM come from the germline V gene. This CDR3 spans 15 amino acids. In DNA, the CDR3 is TGTGCCAGCAGTTTATTATGGTCTGGGGCCAACGTCCTGACTTTC. Its translation is CASSLLWSGANVLTF.

The rearrangement links TRBV7-9 to TRBJ2-3; perhaps TRBD1 as D (6 bases). Germline CDR1 SEHNR, CDR2 FQNEAQ (reference sequence). This CDR3 is 15 amino acids long. V was shortened by 1 base and J by 1 base, with 9 bases between the two germline ends. The CDR3 DNA follows: TGTGCCAGCAGCTTAGGGTCAGGGGGCACAGATACGCAGTATTTT. Protein product: CASSLGSGGTDTQYF.

The gene calls are TRBV5-1 and TRBJ2-5; D perhaps matches TRBD1 (6 bases). In germline, CDR1 is SGHRS, CDR2 YFSETQ. Trimming removed 5 bases from V and 5 bases from J, with 16 bases in between. This CDR3 comprises 14 residues. This CDR3 reads CASRRGQSKETQYF. Here the CDR3 DNA reads TGCGCCAGCAGAAGAGGACAGTCTAAGGAGACCCAGTACTTC.